The 28 T cell receptor beta chains below come from one sample, sequenced in a study of T cells in Graves' hyperthyroidism and ophthalmopathy. RNA transcripts served as the template for amplifying TCR beta CDR3 regions. In the first-round RT-PCR of the TCR CDR3, the HTBI primer set was used. TCRdb reanalysed the multiplex PCR reads using MiXCR and keeps one entry per CDR3 protein. The data contain hundreds of thousands of distinct CDR3 sequences, roughly 20% of them seen just once; the ten biggest clones take up 30% to 40%. The sample taken for sequencing was blood. The receptor set was obtained from a man between 25 and 39 years old with Graves' ophthalmopathy.

This clonotype was recorded at least ten times. As DNA, the CDR3 is TGTGCCAGCAGCTTACGGGACAGTCGGGAGACCCAGTACTTC. Protein: CASSLRDSRETQYF. The chain recombines TRBV11-2 with TRBJ2-5; 7 bases fit TRBD1. CDR1 is SGHAT, CDR2 FQNNGV, per germline. The junction had 5 bases not matched to a gene; V was cut back by 2 bases and J by 5 bases. The CDR3 runs to 14 residues.

This clonotype showed up just a few times. This chain uses TRBV28 with TRBJ2-2, with a tentative D call TRBD2 (5 bases). V was cut by 3 bases and J by 7 bases, with 12 bases left in between. Germline lookup yields CDR1 MDHEN and CDR2 SYDVKM. This CDR3 is built from 14 residues. As DNA, the CDR3 is TGTGCCAGCAGTTTTAGCTTCCGGGACGGGGAGCTGTTTTTT. Amino acid sequence: CASSFSFRDGELFF.

This clonotype was seen a few times. CDR3 residues: CASSQPFGGRYTEAFF. CDR3 coding DNA: TGTGCCAGCAGTCAACCGTTCGGGGGACGATACACTGAAGCTTTCTTT. The chain has TRBV27 and TRBJ1-1, with a tentative D call TRBD1 (5 bases). Germline V gene lookup returns CDR1 MNHEY and CDR2 SMNVEV (reference sequence). Trimming took off 5 bases at V and 3 bases at J, with 19 bases between the two ends. CDR3 length: 16 amino acids.

This clonotype was seen many times. This rearrangement joins TRBV2 to TRBJ2-3, with TRBD2 matching over 11 bases. The CDR3 covers 16 residues. J was trimmed by 4 bases and V by 3 bases; bases with no gene match: 6. Germline V gives CDR1 SNHLY, CDR2 FYNNEI. CDR3 DNA: TGTGCCAGCAGTGACGGGACTAGCGGCGTGGCAGATACGCAGTATTTT. Translating gives CASSDGTSGVADTQYF.

This clonotype was counted ten times or more. The chain has TRBV12-3 or TRBV12-4 and TRBJ1-1, with a tentative D call TRBD1 (6 bases). The CDR3 is 13 amino acids. V dropped 6 bases and J dropped 10 bases, with 18 bases sitting between them. The CDR3 bases are TGTGCCAGCAGCGCAGGGGTAAGGAAGGCAGCTTTCTTT. Encoded protein: CASSAGVRKAAFF.

The gene calls are TRBV20-1 and TRBJ2-3; TRBD2 matches 13 bases. The length of the CDR3 is 14 residues. V was clipped by 6 bases and J by 6 bases; unmatched bases: 6. Germline CDR1 is DFQATT and CDR2 is SNEGSKA (reference sequence). This CDR3 is CSAMTSGRWDTQYF. The CDR3 DNA reads TGCAGTGCCATGACTAGCGGGAGGTGGGATACGCAGTATTTT.

The chain recombines TRBV20-1 with TRBJ1-2, with a possible D match to TRBD1 (6 bases). CDR1 and CDR2 (germline): DFQATT, SNEGSKA (reference sequence). Trimming shortened V by 3 bases and J by 4 bases, and 12 bases separated the two germline ends. CDR3 length: 13 residues. Here the CDR3 reads CSARTGGLYGYTF. CDR3 in DNA: TGCAGTGCTAGGACAGGCGGACTCTATGGCTACACCTTC.

The chain carries TRBV5-1 and TRBJ2-3; the D is unclear. V was trimmed by 0 bases and J by 11 bases, leaving 13 bases between them. This CDR3 comprises 13 residues. The V gene's germline CDR1 is SGHRS and CDR2 YFSETQ. The CDR3 bases are TGCGCCAGCAGCTTGGTGTCTCTAAAAAAGCAGTATTTT. This sequence encodes CASSLVSLKKQYF.

The chain has TRBV29-1 and TRBJ2-3; 8 bases are a match to TRBD1. Germline values: CDR1 SQVTM, CDR2 ANQGSEA. The CDR3 extends over 13 amino acids. V gave up 6 bases and J gave up 4 bases; unmatched junction bases: 6. The CDR3 sequence: CSVSGGGPDTQYF. The DNA of the CDR3 is TGCAGCGTCTCAGGGGGCGGACCAGATACGCAGTATTTT.

The V call is TRBV30, the J call TRBJ2-2; a weak D match, TRBD1 (5 bases). The CDR3 totals 15 residues. Germline values: CDR1 GTSNPN, CDR2 SVGIG (reference sequence). V lost 0 bases and J lost 5, with 13 bases in between. The CDR3 region is CAWSVSWGGTGELFF. The CDR3 DNA reads as TGTGCCTGGAGTGTCTCCTGGGGCGGAACCGGGGAGCTGTTTTTT.

CDR3: CASSPDRVSGNTIYF. The CDR3 coding sequence is TGTGCCAGCAGTCCGGACCGAGTCTCTGGAAACACCATATATTTT. This chain links TRBV6-1 with TRBJ1-3; D is undetermined. Per germline, CDR1 MNHNS and CDR2 SASEGT. V lost 5 bases to trimming and J lost 0 bases, with 11 bases between them. The CDR3 runs 15 residues.

This clonotype has ten or more counts. This chain connects TRBV7-9 to TRBJ2-3, with D unclear. This CDR3 has 16 amino acids. Germline assignment: CDR1 SEHNR and CDR2 FQNEAQ (reference sequence). Trimming removed 1 base at V and 2 bases at J, with 13 bases between. The CDR3 region has the DNA TGTGCCAGCAGCTTAGGTACAACTTACTCCACAGATACGCAGTATTTT. It specifies CASSLGTTYSTDTQYF.

This clonotype was picked up many times. CDR3 sequence (DNA): TGTGCCAGCAGCTTAGGGACAGGGGCAACCTACGAGCAGTACTTC. The encoded protein is CASSLGTGATYEQYF. V and J are TRBV7-9 and TRBJ2-7; 9 nucleotides match TRBD1. After removal of 1 base from V and 2 bases from J, the junction contained 3 bases not matched to a gene. Germline V lookup: CDR1 SEHNR, CDR2 FQNEAQ (reference sequence). The CDR3 contains 15 residues.

This rearrangement joins TRBV27 to TRBJ2-7; 7 bases align to TRBD1. The CDR3 is 14 residues long. The germline gives CDR1 MNHEY, CDR2 SMNVEV (reference sequence). V shed 5 bases and J 3 bases; nucleotides not matched to a gene: 7. CDR3 loop: CASSQQGIVYEQYF. The CDR3 bases are TGTGCCAGCAGTCAACAGGGGATTGTCTACGAGCAGTACTTC.

This clonotype came up many times. CDR3 sequence reads: CASSLLDEQFF. The CDR3 bases are TGTGCCAGCAGTTTGCTGGATGAGCAGTTCTTC. The V gene is TRBV28, the J gene TRBJ2-1; D is unresolved. Trimming shortened V by 3 bases and J by 8 bases, and 5 bases separated the two germline ends. Germline V lookup: CDR1 MDHEN, CDR2 SYDVKM. The CDR3 is 11 residues long.

A few counts support this clonotype. The chain carries TRBV13 and TRBJ2-2, with D unclear. CDR1 is PRHDT, CDR2 FYEKMQ, per germline (reference sequence). Trimming removed 5 bases from V and 2 bases from J, with 9 bases in between. There are 14 residues in the CDR3. CDR3 coding DNA: TGTGCCAGCAGCCGAATCGAAAACACCGGGGAGCTGTTTTTT. Translating it yields CASSRIENTGELFF.

The rearrangement links TRBV29-1 to TRBJ2-1; 10 bases fit TRBD1. In germline, CDR1 is SQVTM, CDR2 ANQGSEA. This CDR3 is 15 amino acids long. Germline trimming cut 2 bases from V and 5 bases from J; bases unmatched to any gene: 6. Here the CDR3 reads CSVERTGGKNNEQFF. CDR3 nucleotide sequence: TGCAGCGTTGAAAGGACAGGGGGGAAAAACAATGAGCAGTTCTTC.

This clonotype was seen many times. The rearrangement joins TRBV5-1 to TRBJ2-7, with 10 nucleotides matching TRBD1. This CDR3 is built from 15 residues. Germline trimming cut 4 bases from V and 4 bases from J; bases unmatched to any gene: 8. Looked up from germline, CDR1 is SGHRS and CDR2 is YFSETQ. The CDR3 sequence is CASSPRGDRGYEQYF. The CDR3 nucleotides read TGCGCCAGCAGCCCCCGTGGGGACAGGGGTTACGAGCAGTACTTC.

V is TRBV2 and J is TRBJ1-6; weak D call: TRBD1 (6 bases). The germline V and J ends were trimmed by 4 bases and 8 bases, with 18 bases remaining between them. In germline, CDR1 is SNHLY, CDR2 FYNNEI. This CDR3 spans 16 amino acids. The CDR3 loop reads CASSGATGIIDSPLHF. CDR3 DNA: TGTGCCAGCAGTGGAGCGACAGGCATTATTGATTCACCCCTCCACTTT.

The chain employs TRBV2 and TRBJ2-3; D remains ambiguous. In germline, CDR1 is SNHLY, CDR2 FYNNEI. The CDR3 has 15 residues. V dropped 0 bases and J dropped 1 base, with 8 bases sitting between them. CDR3 sequence reads: CASSEARQGTDTQYF. Written as DNA, the CDR3 is TGTGCCAGCAGTGAAGCGCGGCAGGGCACAGATACGCAGTATTTT.

V is TRBV15 and J is TRBJ2-7; D is ambiguous. The CDR3 covers 15 residues. Looked up from germline, CDR1 is LNHNV and CDR2 is YYDKDF (reference sequence). The V and J ends lost 0 bases and 3 bases respectively, with 12 bases between them. For the CDR3, the DNA is TGTGCCACCAGCAGAGATATGGAGAACAGCTACGAGCAGTACTTC. It codes for CATSRDMENSYEQYF.

This clonotype was seen a few times. V and J are TRBV30 and TRBJ2-7, with 7 bases lining up with TRBD1. In germline, CDR1 is GTSNPN, CDR2 SVGIG (reference sequence). J was trimmed by 6 bases and V by 1 base; bases with no gene match: 6. The CDR3 has 13 residues. The CDR3 DNA reads TGTGCCTGGAGTGCCATGACAGGGTTCGAGCAGTACTTC. Amino acids: CAWSAMTGFEQYF.

This clonotype was counted many times. This sequence joins TRBV7-9 and TRBJ2-1, with D possibly matching TRBD2 (5 bases). Trimming removed 2 bases at V and 9 bases at J, with 11 bases between. In germline, CDR1 is SEHNR, CDR2 FQNEAQ (reference sequence). The length of the CDR3 is 13 residues. As DNA, the CDR3 is TGTGCCAGCAGCTTAACCCGGAGGAGTGAGCAGTTCTTC. This encodes CASSLTRRSEQFF.

This clonotype was picked up a small number of times. The chain employs TRBV3-1 and TRBJ1-5; perhaps TRBD1 as D (6 bases). Trimming took 8 bases from V and 7 from J, leaving 15 bases between them. There are 13 residues in the CDR3. The germline V gene has CDR1 LGHDT and CDR2 YNNKEL (reference sequence). In DNA form, the CDR3 reads TGTGCCAGCTCGAGGGGGACCCAACAGCCCCAGCATTTT. Amino acid sequence: CASSRGTQQPQHF. Full variable domain (rest looked up from reference TRBV3-1 and TRBJ1-5): DTAVSQTPKYLVTQMGNDKSIKCEQNLGHDTMYWYKQDSKKFLKIMFSYNNKELIINETVPNRFSPKSPDKAHLNLHINSLELGDSAVYFCASSRGTQQPQHFGDGTRLSIL.

The rearrangement joins TRBV7-3 to TRBJ2-5, with a possible D match to TRBD2 (5 bases). Germline values: CDR1 SGHTA, CDR2 FQGTGA. Trimming stripped 2 bases from V and 3 bases from J, with 13 bases between. The CDR3 totals 15 residues. CDR3 nucleotides: TGTGCCAGCAGCTTAGGTGCGGTGCGGGAAGAGACCCAGTACTTC. Translation: CASSLGAVREETQYF. Drawing the rest from reference TRBV7-3 and TRBJ2-5, the complete variable domain is GAGVSQTPSNKVTEKGKYVELRCDPISGHTALYWYRQSLGQGPEFLIYFQGTGAADDSGLPNDRFFAVRPEGSVSTLKIQRTERGDSAVYLCASSLGAVREETQYFGPGTRLLVL.

This chain connects TRBV6-7 to TRBJ2-1; D is unclear. TRBV6-7 belongs to the ORF category, with a function that is uncertain. The CDR3 runs to 16 residues. V was trimmed by 2 bases and J by 5 bases, leaving 16 bases between them. CDR3 sequence (DNA): TGTGCCAGCAGTTACATTCCGCTTGAGAGCCACAATGAGCAGTTCTTC. Its protein is CASSYIPLESHNEQFF.

J is TRBJ1-5 and V is TRBV20-1, with 7 bases fitting TRBD1. V was clipped by 6 bases and J by 5 bases; unmatched bases: 10. The CDR3 has 14 residues. Looked up from germline, CDR1 is DFQATT and CDR2 is SNEGSKA (reference sequence). The chain's CDR3 is CSALPGGSDQPQHF. DNA of the CDR3: TGCAGTGCCCTACCAGGGGGTAGTGATCAGCCCCAGCATTTT.

The rearrangement uses TRBV29-1 and TRBJ2-6; 8 bases align to TRBD1. Germline values: CDR1 SQVTM, CDR2 ANQGSEA. Trimming took 1 base from V and 0 from J; bases not matched to a gene: 2. CDR3 length: 16 residues. The CDR3 DNA is TGCAGCGTTGAAGCCAGGGGGCCCTCTGGGGCCAACGTCCTGACTTTC. It encodes CSVEARGPSGANVLTF.